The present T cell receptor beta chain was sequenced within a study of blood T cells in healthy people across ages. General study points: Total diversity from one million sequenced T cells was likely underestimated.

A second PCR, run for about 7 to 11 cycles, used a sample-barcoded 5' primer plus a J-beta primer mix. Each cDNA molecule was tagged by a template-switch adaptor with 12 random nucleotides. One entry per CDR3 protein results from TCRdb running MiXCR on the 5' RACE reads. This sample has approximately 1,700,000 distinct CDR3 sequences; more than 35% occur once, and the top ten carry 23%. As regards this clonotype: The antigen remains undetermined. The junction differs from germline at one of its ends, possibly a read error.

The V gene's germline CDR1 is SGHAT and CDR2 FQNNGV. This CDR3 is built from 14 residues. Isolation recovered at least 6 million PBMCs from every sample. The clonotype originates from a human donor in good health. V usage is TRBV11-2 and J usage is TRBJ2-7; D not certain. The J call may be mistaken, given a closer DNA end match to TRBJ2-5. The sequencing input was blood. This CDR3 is CVSSLRVIQETQYF. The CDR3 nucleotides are TGTGTCAGCAGCTTAAGAGTTATACAAGAGACCCAGTACTTC.